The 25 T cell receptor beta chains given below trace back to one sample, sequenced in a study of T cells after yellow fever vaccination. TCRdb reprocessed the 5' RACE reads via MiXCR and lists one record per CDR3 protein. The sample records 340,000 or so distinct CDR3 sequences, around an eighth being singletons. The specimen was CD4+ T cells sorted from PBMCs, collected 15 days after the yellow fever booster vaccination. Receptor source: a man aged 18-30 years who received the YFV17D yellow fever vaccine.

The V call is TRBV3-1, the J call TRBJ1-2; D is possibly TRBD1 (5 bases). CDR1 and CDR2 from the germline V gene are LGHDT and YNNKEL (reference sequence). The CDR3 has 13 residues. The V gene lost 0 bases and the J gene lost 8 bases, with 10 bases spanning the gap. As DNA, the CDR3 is TGTGCCAGCAGCCAAGACCCCCCAGGGGGCTACACCTTC. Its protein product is CASSQDPPGGYTF.

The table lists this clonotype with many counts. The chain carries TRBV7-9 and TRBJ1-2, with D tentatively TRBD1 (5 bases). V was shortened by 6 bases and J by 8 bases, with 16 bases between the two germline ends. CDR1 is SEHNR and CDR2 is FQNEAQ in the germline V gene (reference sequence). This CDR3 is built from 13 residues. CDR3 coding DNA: TGTGCCAGCAGTCTAGCAGGGAATGGGGGCTACACCTTC. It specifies CASSLAGNGGYTF.

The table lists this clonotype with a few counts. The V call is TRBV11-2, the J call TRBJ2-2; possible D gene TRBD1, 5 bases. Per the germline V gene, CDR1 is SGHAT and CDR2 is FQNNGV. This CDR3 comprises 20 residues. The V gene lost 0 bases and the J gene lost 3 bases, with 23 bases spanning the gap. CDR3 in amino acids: CASSLERRGGQYGHTGELFF. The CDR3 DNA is TGTGCCAGCAGCTTAGAACGGCGAGGCGGACAATACGGACACACCGGGGAGCTGTTTTTT.

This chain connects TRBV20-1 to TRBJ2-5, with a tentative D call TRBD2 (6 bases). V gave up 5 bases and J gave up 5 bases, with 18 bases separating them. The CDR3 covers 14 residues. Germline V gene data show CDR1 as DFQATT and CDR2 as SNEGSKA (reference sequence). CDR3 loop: CSACESRRAETQYF. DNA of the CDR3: TGCAGTGCTTGCGAATCTAGGAGGGCCGAGACCCAGTACTTC.

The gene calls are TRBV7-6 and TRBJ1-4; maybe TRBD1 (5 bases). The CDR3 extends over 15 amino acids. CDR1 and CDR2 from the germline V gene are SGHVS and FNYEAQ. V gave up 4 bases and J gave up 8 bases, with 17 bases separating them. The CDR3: CASSSQGYREEKLFF. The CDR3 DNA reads TGTGCCAGCAGCTCCCAGGGTTACAGAGAAGAAAAACTGTTTTTT.

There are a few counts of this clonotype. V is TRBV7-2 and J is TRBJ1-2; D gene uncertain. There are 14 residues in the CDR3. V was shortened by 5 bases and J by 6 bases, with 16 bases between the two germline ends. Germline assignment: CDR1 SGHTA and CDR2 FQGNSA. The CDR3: CASSLPKRVDGYTF. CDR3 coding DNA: TGTGCCAGCAGCCTTCCGAAGCGGGTGGATGGCTACACCTTC.

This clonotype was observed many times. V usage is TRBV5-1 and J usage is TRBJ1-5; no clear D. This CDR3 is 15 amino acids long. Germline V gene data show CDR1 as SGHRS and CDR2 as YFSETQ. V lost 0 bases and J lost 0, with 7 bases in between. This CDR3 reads CASSLGTDSNQPQHF. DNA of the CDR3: TGCGCCAGCAGCTTGGGAACGGATAGCAATCAGCCCCAGCATTTT.

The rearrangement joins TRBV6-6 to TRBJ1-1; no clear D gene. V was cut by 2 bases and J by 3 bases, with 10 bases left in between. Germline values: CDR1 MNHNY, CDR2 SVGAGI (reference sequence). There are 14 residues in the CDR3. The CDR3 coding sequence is TGTGCCAGCAGTTACCCAAACACTGACACTGAAGCTTTCTTT. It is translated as CASSYPNTDTEAFF.

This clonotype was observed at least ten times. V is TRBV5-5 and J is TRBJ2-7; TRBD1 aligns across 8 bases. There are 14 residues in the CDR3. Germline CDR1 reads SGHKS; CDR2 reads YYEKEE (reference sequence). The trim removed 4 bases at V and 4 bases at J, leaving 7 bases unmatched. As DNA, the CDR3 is TGTGCCAGCAGCCGGGGGCAGGGGGCTTACGAGCAGTACTTC. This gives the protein CASSRGQGAYEQYF.

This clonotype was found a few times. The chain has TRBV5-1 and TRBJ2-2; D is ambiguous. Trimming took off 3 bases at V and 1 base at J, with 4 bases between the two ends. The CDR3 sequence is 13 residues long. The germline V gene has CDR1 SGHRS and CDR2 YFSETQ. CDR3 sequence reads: CASSWMNTGELFF. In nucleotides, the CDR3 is TGCGCCAGCAGCTGGATGAACACCGGGGAGCTGTTTTTT.

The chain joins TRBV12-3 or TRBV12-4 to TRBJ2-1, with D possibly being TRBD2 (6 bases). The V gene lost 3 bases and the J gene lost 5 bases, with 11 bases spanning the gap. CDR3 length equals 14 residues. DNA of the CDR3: TGTGCCAGCAGTTTTGGAGGGAGTAACAATGAGCAGTTCTTC. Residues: CASSFGGSNNEQFF.

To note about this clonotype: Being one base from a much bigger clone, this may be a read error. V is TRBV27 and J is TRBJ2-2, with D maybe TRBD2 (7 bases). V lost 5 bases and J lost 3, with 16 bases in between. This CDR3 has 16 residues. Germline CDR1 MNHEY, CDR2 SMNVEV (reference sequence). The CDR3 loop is CASSLFGGADTGELFF. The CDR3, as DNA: TGTGCCAGCAGTCTCTTTGGGGGGGCAGACACCGGGGAGCTGTTTTTT.

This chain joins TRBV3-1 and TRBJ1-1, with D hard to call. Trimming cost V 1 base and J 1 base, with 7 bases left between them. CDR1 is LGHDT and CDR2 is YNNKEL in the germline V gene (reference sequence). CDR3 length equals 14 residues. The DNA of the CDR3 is TGTGCCAGCAGCCAAGTTAGCGGGAACACTGAAGCTTTCTTT. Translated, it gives CASSQVSGNTEAFF.

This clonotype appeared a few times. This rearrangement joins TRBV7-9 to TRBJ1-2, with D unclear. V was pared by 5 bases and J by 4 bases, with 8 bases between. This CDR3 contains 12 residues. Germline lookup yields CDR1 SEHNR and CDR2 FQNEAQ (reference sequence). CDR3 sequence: CASSIGSYGYTF. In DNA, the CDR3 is TGTGCCAGCAGCATAGGGAGCTATGGCTACACCTTC.

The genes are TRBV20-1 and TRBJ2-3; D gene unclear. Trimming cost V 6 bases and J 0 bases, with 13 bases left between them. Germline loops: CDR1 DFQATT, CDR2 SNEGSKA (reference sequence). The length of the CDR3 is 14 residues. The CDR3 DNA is TGCAGTGCCTCGGACCGGAGAAGCACAGATACGCAGTATTTT. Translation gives CSASDRRSTDTQYF.

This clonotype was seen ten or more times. The CDR3, as DNA: TGTGCCAGCAGCCAACGGGCAGATACGCAGTATTTT. Its protein is CASSQRADTQYF. The chain is built from TRBV4-2 and TRBJ2-3; D ambiguous. The germline V and J ends were trimmed by 2 bases and 4 bases, with 4 bases remaining between them. The CDR3 extends over 12 amino acids. The germline CDR1 and CDR2 sequences are LGHNA and YNFKEQ.

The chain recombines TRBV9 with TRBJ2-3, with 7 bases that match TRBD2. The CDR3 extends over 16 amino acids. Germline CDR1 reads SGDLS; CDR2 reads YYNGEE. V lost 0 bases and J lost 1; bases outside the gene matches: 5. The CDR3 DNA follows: TGTGCCAGCAGCGTAGGGGCGGGAGAGGGCACAGATACGCAGTATTTT. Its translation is CASSVGAGEGTDTQYF.

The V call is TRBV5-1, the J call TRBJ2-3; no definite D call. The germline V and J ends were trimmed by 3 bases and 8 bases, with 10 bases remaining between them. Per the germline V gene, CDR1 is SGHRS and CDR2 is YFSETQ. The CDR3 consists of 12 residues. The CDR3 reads CASSSSRATQYF. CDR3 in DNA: TGCGCCAGCAGCTCCAGCCGGGCTACGCAGTATTTT.

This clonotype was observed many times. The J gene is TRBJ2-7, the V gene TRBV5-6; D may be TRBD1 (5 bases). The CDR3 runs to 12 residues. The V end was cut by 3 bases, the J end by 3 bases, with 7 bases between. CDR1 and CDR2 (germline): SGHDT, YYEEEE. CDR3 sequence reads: CASSWTNYEQYF. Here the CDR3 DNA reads TGTGCCAGCAGCTGGACAAACTACGAGCAGTACTTC.

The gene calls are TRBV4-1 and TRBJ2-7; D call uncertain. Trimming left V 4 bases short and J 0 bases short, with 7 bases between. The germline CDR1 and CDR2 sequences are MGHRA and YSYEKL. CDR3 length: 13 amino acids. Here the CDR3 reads CASSRADSYEQYF. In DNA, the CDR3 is TGCGCCAGCAGCCGAGCCGACTCCTACGAGCAGTACTTC.

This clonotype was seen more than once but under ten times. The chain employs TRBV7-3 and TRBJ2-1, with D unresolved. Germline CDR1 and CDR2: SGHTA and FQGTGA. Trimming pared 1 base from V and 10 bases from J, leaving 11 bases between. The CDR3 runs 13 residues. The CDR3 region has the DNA TGTGCCAGCAGCTTAAACCCCGAAGGGGAGCAGTTCTTC. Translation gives CASSLNPEGEQFF. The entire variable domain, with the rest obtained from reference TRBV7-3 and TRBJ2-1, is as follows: GAGVSQTPSNKVTEKGKYVELRCDPISGHTALYWYRQSLGQGPEFLIYFQGTGAADDSGLPNDRFFAVRPEGSVSTLKIQRTERGDSAVYLCASSLNPEGEQFFGPGTRLTVL.

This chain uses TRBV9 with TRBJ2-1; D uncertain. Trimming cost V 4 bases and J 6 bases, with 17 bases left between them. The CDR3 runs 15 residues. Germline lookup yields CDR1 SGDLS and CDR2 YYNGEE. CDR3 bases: TGTGCCAGCAGCCCGCGACACCAAGGCGCCAATGAGCAGTTCTTC. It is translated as CASSPRHQGANEQFF.

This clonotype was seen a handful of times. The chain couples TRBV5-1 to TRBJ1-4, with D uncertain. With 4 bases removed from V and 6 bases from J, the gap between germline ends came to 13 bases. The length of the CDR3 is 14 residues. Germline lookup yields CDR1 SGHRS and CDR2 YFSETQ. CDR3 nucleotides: TGCGCCAGCAGCCCGGGAAATGGTGATGAAAAACTGTTTTTT. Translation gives CASSPGNGDEKLFF.

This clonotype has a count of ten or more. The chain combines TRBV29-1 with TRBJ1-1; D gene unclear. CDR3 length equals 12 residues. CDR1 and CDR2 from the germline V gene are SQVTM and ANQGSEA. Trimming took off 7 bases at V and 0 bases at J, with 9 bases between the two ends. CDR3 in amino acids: CSAQEVNTEAFF. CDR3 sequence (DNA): TGCAGCGCCCAGGAAGTGAACACTGAAGCTTTCTTT.

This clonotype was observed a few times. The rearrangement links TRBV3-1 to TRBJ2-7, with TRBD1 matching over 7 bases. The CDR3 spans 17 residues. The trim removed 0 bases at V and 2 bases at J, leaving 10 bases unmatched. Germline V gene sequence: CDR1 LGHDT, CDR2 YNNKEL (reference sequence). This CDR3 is CASSQDRWGTDTYEQYF. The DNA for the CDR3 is TGTGCCAGCAGCCAAGATCGCTGGGGGACAGACACCTACGAGCAGTACTTC.